This TCR beta chain was sequenced in a study of a mutant IDH1 vaccine in newly diagnosed glioma. Generated by immunoSEQ multiplex PCR, the TCRdb table keeps only in-frame clones and is missing some. Of tens of thousands of clones in the sample, approximately 80% are singletons; the top ten hold approximately 19%. Time point in this sample: baseline, week 1 (first vaccination visit). Treatment indicated: pre-vaccination baseline after standard-of-care therapy. Germline V gene data show CDR1 as SGDLS and CDR2 as YYNGEE. This CDR3 comprises 14 residues. V lost 3 bases and J lost 3; bases outside the gene matches: 5.

Sample: PBMCs, taken from a glioma patient treated with radiotherapy, temozolomide or both. The chain is built from TRBV9 and TRBJ2-5; 7 bases match TRBD1. The TCR comes from a man younger than 40 with glioma. CDR3 sequence reads: CASSGGGWKETQYF. The CDR3 DNA reads as TGTGCCAGCAGCGGAGGGGGCTGGAAAGAGACCCAGTACTTC.